The rows below give T cell receptor beta chains drawn from one sample of a study of CD8 T cells in ankylosing spondylitis. In TCRdb, the 5' RACE reads were re-called with MiXCR into one record per CDR3 protein. This sample has fewer than 250,000 distinct CDR3 sequences, with about 11% found just once. The sequencing input was blood, either unsorted or a sorted T cell fraction (not recorded which). These receptors were obtained from a male donor with ankylosing spondylitis or in good health (not recorded which). CDR3s include the opening cysteine and the closing phenylalanine or tryptophan. The D gene is left open where the match is weak. Clone size is given for some rows only: seen once, a few or many times, or a class if the clone is expanded.

j_call: TRBJ2-5
d_call: -
v_call: TRBV25-1
clone_size: many
cdr3_aa: CASSDGPLRRGTQYF
cdr3_nt: TGTGCCAGCAGTGATGGCCCCCTTCGGAGAGGGACCCAGTACTTC

j_call: TRBJ2-7
d_call: -
v_call: TRBV4-1
clone_size: -
cdr3_aa: CASSQGSGHLYEQYF
cdr3_nt: TGCGCCAGCAGCCAAGGTTCGGGACACCTCTACGAGCAGTACTTC

j_call: TRBJ1-1
d_call: TRBD1
v_call: TRBV11-3
clone_size: -
cdr3_aa: CASSLDRGSEAFF
cdr3_nt: TGTGCCAGCAGCTTAGACAGGGGGAGTGAAGCTTTCTTT

j_call: TRBJ2-7
d_call: TRBD1
v_call: TRBV2
clone_size: few
cdr3_aa: CASSEAGRGSYEQYF
cdr3_nt: TGTGCCAGCAGTGAAGCTGGCAGGGGGTCCTACGAGCAGTACTTC

j_call: TRBJ2-7
d_call: TRBD2
v_call: TRBV20-1
clone_size: many
cdr3_aa: CSARLGLAGDYYEQYF
cdr3_nt: TGCAGTGCTAGGTTGGGGCTAGCGGGAGACTACTACGAGCAGTACTTC

j_call: TRBJ2-2
d_call: TRBD1
v_call: TRBV7-2
clone_size: many
cdr3_aa: CASRMDRGNAGELFF
cdr3_nt: TGTGCCAGCAGGATGGACAGGGGGAACGCCGGGGAGCTGTTTTTT

j_call: TRBJ2-2
d_call: -
v_call: TRBV5-1
clone_size: many
cdr3_aa: CASSSGSRGQGGTGELFF
cdr3_nt: TGCGCCAGCAGCTCGGGATCACGCGGACAGGGAGGGACCGGGGAGCTGTTTTTT

j_call: TRBJ1-2
d_call: -
v_call: TRBV6-2/TRBV6-3
clone_size: -
cdr3_aa: CASSGTQGFYGYTF
cdr3_nt: TGTGCCAGCAGTGGAACTCAGGGGTTCTATGGCTACACCTTC

j_call: TRBJ1-1
d_call: -
v_call: TRBV3-1
clone_size: many
cdr3_aa: CASADRGRGTEAFF
cdr3_nt: TGTGCCAGCGCTGACCGCGGCCGAGGGACTGAAGCTTTCTTT

j_call: TRBJ1-2
d_call: -
v_call: TRBV6-2/TRBV6-3
clone_size: many
cdr3_aa: CASTDWPSGLYGYTF
cdr3_nt: TGTGCCAGCACCGACTGGCCCTCTGGGCTCTATGGCTACACCTTC

j_call: TRBJ2-3
d_call: TRBD2
v_call: TRBV4-1
clone_size: few
cdr3_aa: CASSQGRGGDTQYF
cdr3_nt: TGCGCCAGCAGCCAAGGACGGGGGGGCGATACGCAGTATTTT

j_call: TRBJ1-2
d_call: TRBD1
v_call: TRBV5-6
clone_size: -
cdr3_aa: CASSFLSGQGAHGYTF
cdr3_nt: TGTGCCAGCAGCTTTTTATCAGGACAGGGGGCTCATGGCTACACCTTC

j_call: TRBJ2-1
d_call: TRBD1
v_call: TRBV15
clone_size: many
cdr3_aa: CATSRGPGQGGNEQFF
cdr3_nt: TGTGCCACCAGCAGAGGGCCGGGACAGGGGGGCAATGAGCAGTTCTTC

j_call: TRBJ2-6
d_call: -
v_call: TRBV12-3/TRBV12-4
clone_size: few
cdr3_aa: CASSLVPLGGANVLTF
cdr3_nt: TGTGCCAGCAGTTTAGTCCCCCTGGGAGGGGCCAACGTCCTGACTTTC

j_call: TRBJ2-1
d_call: -
v_call: TRBV11-3
clone_size: few
cdr3_aa: CASSLGASTSSYNEQFF
cdr3_nt: TGTGCCAGCAGCTTAGGGGCCAGTACCAGCTCCTACAATGAGCAGTTCTTC

j_call: TRBJ1-2
d_call: -
v_call: TRBV7-2
clone_size: -
cdr3_aa: CASSIGTRDGYTF
cdr3_nt: TGTGCCAGCAGCATCGGGACGAGGGATGGCTACACCTTC

j_call: TRBJ2-5
d_call: -
v_call: TRBV11-2
clone_size: many
cdr3_aa: CASSPEVETQYF
cdr3_nt: TGTGCCAGCAGCCCGGAGGTGGAGACCCAGTACTTC

j_call: TRBJ1-1
d_call: -
v_call: TRBV10-3
clone_size: many
cdr3_aa: CAIRQTGLDTEAFF
cdr3_nt: TGTGCCATCAGGCAAACAGGGTTGGACACTGAAGCTTTCTTT